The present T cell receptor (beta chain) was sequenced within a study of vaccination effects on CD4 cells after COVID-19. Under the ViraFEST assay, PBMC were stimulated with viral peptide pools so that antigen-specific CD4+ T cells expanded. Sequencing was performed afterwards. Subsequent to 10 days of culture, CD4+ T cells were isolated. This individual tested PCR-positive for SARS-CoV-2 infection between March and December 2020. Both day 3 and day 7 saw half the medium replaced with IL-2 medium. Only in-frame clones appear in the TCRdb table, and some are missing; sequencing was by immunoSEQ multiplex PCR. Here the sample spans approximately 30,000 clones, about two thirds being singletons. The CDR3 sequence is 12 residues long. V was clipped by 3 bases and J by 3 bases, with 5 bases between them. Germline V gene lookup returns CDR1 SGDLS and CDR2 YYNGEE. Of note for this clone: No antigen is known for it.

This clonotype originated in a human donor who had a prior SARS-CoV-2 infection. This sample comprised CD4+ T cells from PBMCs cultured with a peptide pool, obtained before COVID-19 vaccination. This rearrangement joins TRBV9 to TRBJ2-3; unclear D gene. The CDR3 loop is CASSGRTDTQYF. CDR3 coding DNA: TGTGCCAGCAGCGGGCGTACAGATACGCAGTATTTT.